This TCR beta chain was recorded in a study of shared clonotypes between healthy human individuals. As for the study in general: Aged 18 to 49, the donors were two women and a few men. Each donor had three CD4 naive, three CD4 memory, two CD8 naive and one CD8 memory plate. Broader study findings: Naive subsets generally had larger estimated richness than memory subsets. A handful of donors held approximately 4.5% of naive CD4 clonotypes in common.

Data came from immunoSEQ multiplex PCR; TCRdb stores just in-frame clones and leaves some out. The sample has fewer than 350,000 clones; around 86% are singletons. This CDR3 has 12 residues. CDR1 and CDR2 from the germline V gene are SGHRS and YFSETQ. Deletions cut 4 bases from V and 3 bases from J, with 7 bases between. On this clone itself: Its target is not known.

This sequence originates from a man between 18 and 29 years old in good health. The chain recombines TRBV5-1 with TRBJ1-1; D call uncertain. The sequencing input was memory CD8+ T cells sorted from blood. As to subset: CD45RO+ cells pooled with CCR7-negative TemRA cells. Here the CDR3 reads CASSRGYTEAFF. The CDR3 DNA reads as TGCGCCAGCAGCCGTGGGTACACTGAAGCTTTCTTT.